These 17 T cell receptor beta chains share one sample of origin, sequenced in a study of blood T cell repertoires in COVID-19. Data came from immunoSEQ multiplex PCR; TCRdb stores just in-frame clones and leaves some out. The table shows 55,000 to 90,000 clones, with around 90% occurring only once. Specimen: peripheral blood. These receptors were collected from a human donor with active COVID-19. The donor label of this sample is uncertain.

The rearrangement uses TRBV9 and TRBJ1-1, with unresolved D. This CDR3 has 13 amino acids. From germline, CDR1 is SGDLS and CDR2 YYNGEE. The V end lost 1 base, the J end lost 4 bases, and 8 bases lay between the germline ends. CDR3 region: CASSVSGFTEAFF. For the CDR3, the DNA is TGTGCCAGCAGCGTATCGGGGTTCACTGAAGCTTTCTTT. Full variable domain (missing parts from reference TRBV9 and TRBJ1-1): DSGVTQTPKHLITATGQRVTLRCSPRSGDLSVYWYQQSLDQGLQFLIQYYNGEERAKGNILERFSAQQFPDLHSELNLSSLELGDSALYFCASSVSGFTEAFFGQGTRLTVV.

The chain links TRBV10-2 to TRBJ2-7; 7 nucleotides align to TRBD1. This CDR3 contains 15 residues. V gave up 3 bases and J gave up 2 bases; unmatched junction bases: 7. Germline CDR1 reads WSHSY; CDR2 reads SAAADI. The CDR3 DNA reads TGCGCCAGCAGTGACCCGGGACAGCCCACCTACGAGCAGTACTTC. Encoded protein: CASSDPGQPTYEQYF.

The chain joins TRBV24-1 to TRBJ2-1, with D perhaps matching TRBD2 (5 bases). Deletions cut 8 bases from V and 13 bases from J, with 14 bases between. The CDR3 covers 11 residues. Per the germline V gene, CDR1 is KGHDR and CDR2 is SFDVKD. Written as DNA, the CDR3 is TGTGCCACCAATTCATGGGGAGAACAGTTCTTC. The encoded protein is CATNSWGEQFF.

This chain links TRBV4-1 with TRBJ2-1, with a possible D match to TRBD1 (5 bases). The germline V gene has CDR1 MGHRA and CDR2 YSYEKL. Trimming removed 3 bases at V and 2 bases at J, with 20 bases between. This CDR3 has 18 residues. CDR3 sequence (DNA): TGCGCCAGCAGCCATTCCCCGGACATCCCACGCCCCTACAATGAGCAGTTCTTC. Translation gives CASSHSPDIPRPYNEQFF.

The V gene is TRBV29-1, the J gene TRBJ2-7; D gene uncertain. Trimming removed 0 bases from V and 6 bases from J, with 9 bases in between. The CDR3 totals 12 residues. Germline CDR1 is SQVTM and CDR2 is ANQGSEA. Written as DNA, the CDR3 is TGCAGCGTTGAAGATGGGCAGGCCGAGCAGTACTTC. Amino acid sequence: CSVEDGQAEQYF.

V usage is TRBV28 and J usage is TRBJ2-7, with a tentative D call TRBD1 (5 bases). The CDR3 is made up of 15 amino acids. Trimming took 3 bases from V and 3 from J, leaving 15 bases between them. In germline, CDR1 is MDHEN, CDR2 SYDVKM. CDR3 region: CASSLTLRGLYEQYF. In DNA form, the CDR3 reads TGTGCCAGCAGTTTGACCCTAAGGGGCCTCTACGAGCAGTACTTC.

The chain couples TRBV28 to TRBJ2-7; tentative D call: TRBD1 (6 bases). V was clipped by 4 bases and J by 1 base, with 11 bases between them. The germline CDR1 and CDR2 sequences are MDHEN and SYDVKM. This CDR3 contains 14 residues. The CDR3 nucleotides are TGTGCCAGCAGTTCCGGGCAGGGGTCCTACGAGCAGTACTTC. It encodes CASSSGQGSYEQYF.

The CDR3 coding sequence is TGCGCCAGCAGCTTCTCCCTGGGCGAGCAGTTCTTC. It yields the protein CASSFSLGEQFF. The chain carries TRBV5-1 and TRBJ2-1, with D hard to call. Germline assignment: CDR1 SGHRS and CDR2 YFSETQ. Trimming cost V 2 bases and J 10 bases, with 10 bases left between them. The length of the CDR3 is 12 residues. The full variable domain, completed using reference TRBV5-1 and TRBJ2-1, is KAGVTQTPRYLIKTRGQQVTLSCSPISGHRSVSWYQQTPGQGLQFLFEYFSETQRNKGNFPGRFSGRQFSNSRSEMNVSTLELGDSALYLCASSFSLGEQFFGPGTRLTVL.

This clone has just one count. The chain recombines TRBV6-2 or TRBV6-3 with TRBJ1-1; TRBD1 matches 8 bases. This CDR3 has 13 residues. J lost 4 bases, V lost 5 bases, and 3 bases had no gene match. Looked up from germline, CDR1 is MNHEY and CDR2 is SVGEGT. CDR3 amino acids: CASSLDRGTEAFF. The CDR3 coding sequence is TGTGCCAGCAGTCTTGACAGGGGCACTGAAGCTTTCTTT.

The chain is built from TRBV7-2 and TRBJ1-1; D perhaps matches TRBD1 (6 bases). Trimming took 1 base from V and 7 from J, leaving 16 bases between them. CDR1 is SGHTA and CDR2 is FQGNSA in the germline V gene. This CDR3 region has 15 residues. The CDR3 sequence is CASSLGGQGMGEAFF. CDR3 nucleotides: TGTGCCAGCAGCTTAGGAGGTCAGGGGATGGGTGAAGCTTTCTTT.

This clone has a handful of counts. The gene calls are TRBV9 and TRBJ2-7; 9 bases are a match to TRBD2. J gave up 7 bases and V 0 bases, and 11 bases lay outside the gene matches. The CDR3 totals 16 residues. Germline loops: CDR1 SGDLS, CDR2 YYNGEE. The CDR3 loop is CASSVGLGSGSQEQYF. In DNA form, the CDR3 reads TGTGCCAGCAGCGTAGGGCTGGGTAGCGGGAGTCAAGAGCAGTACTTC.

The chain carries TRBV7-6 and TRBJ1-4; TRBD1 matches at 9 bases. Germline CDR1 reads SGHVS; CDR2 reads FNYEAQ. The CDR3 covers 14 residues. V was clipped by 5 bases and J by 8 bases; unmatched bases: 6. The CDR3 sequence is CASSIRQGGEKLFF. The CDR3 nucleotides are TGTGCCAGCAGCATCAGACAGGGGGGAGAAAAACTGTTTTTT.

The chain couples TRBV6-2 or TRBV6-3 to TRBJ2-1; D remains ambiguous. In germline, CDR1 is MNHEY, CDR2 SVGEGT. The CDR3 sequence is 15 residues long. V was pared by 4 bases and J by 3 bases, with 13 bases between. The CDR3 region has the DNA TGTGCCAGCAGTTCTGTTGGCGGAATCTACAATGAGCAGTTCTTC. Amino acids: CASSSVGGIYNEQFF.

This chain's CDR3 is CSASGGRGLFF. The CDR3 DNA reads TGCAGTGCTAGTGGGGGGCGAGGCCTGTTTTTT. The V gene is TRBV20-1, the J gene TRBJ1-4; the D gene is possibly TRBD1 (6 bases). CDR1 and CDR2 (germline): DFQATT, SNEGSKA (reference sequence). This CDR3 has 11 residues. V was shortened by 3 bases and J by 14 bases, with 13 bases between the two germline ends.

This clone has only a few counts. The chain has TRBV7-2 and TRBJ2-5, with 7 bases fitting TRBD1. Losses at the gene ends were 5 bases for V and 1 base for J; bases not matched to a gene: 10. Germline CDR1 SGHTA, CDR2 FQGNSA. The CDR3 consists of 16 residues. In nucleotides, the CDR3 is TGTGCCAGCAGCCAAGGGGGCGACAGGCCCCAAGAGACCCAGTACTTC. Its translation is CASSQGGDRPQETQYF.

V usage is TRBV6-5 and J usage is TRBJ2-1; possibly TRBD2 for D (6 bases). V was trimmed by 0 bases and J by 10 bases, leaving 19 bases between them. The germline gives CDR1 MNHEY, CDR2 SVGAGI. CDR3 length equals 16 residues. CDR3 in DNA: TGTGCCAGCAGTTACTCAGTCCCAAGCAAGGAGGGAGAGCAGTTCTTC. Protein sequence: CASSYSVPSKEGEQFF.

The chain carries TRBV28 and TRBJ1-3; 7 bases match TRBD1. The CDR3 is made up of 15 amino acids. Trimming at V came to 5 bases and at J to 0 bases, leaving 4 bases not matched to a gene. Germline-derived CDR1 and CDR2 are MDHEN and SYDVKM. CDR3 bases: TGTGCCAGCAGTCCCGGGACAGTCTCTGGAAACACCATATATTTT. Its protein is CASSPGTVSGNTIYF.